This passage covers 30 T cell receptor beta chains from one sample sequenced in a study of T cell changes during pregnancy in multiple sclerosis. TCRdb's table, derived via immunoSEQ multiplex PCR, lists solely in-frame clones and lacks some. In the table there are 25,000 to 35,000 clones, over 85% of which are singletons. Here the sequenced sample was CD8+ T cells from peripheral blood mononuclear cells, taken before pregnancy. The receptors were sampled from a female donor with multiple sclerosis, enrolled in a pregnancy study.

V and J are TRBV27 and TRBJ1-2; D is possibly TRBD1 (6 bases). This CDR3 comprises 15 residues. CDR1 and CDR2 (germline): MNHEY, SMNVEV (reference sequence). V was cut by 3 bases and J by 7 bases, with 18 bases left in between. CDR3 region: CASSFARGHATGYTF. The CDR3 nucleotides read TGTGCCAGCAGTTTCGCCAGGGGACATGCAACTGGCTACACCTTC.

The chain's CDR3 is CAWRGNTGGEKLFF. The CDR3 DNA follows: TGTGCCTGGAGGGGAAACACAGGGGGCGAAAAACTGTTTTTT. The chain has TRBV30 and TRBJ1-4; 9 nucleotides match TRBD1. CDR3 size: 14 residues. Per germline, CDR1 GTSNPN and CDR2 SVGIG (reference sequence). J was trimmed by 8 bases and V by 3 bases; bases with no gene match: 7.

CDR3 DNA sequence: TGTGCCAGTAGTCTATCAGATACGCAGTATTTT. It specifies CASSLSDTQYF. The V call is TRBV19, the J call TRBJ2-3; no clear D gene. The V and J ends lost 5 bases and 4 bases respectively, with 4 bases between them. Germline-derived CDR1 and CDR2 are LNHDA and SQIVND (reference sequence). The CDR3 length is 11 residues.

This chain connects TRBV7-9 to TRBJ2-7; the match to TRBD1 covers 7 bases. The CDR3 consists of 14 residues. CDR1 and CDR2 (germline): SEHNR, FQNEAQ (reference sequence). J was trimmed by 4 bases and V by 1 base; bases with no gene match: 4. This CDR3 reads CASSLGLQGYEQYF. The CDR3, as DNA: TGTGCCAGCAGCTTAGGGTTACAGGGGTACGAGCAGTACTTC. Variable domain in full (rest from reference TRBV7-9 and TRBJ2-7): DTGVSQNPRHKITKRGQNVTFRCDPISEHNRLYWYRQTLGQGPEFLTYFQNEAQLEKSRLLSDRFSAERPKGSFSTLEIQRTEQGDSAMYLCASSLGLQGYEQYFGPGTRLTVT.

This chain's CDR3 is CASSSTDNYGYTF. The CDR3 DNA reads as TGTGCCAGCAGTTCGACAGATAACTATGGCTACACCTTC. V is TRBV6-6 and J is TRBJ1-2; possible D gene TRBD1, 5 bases. Trimming left V 4 bases short and J 1 base short, with 7 bases between. This CDR3 comprises 13 residues. Germline loops: CDR1 MNHNY, CDR2 SVGAGI (reference sequence).

This chain connects TRBV7-9 to TRBJ2-5; possible D gene TRBD2, 5 bases. This CDR3 is built from 14 residues. CDR1 and CDR2 (germline): SEHNR, FQNEAQ (reference sequence). Deletions cut 1 base from V and 6 bases from J, with 12 bases between. The CDR3 coding sequence is TGTGCCAGCAGCTTAGAAGTACTAGACAAGACCCAGTACTTC. Encoded protein: CASSLEVLDKTQYF. Drawing the rest from reference TRBV7-9 and TRBJ2-5, the complete variable domain is DTGVSQNPRHKITKRGQNVTFRCDPISEHNRLYWYRQTLGQGPEFLTYFQNEAQLEKSRLLSDRFSAERPKGSFSTLEIQRTEQGDSAMYLCASSLEVLDKTQYFGPGTRLLVL.

J is TRBJ2-1 and V is TRBV7-9; 12 bases fit TRBD2. Germline V CDR1 and CDR2: SEHNR, FQNEAQ (reference sequence). The junction had 8 bases not matched to a gene; V was cut back by 4 bases and J by 7 bases. The CDR3 covers 16 residues. The CDR3 DNA sequence: TGTGCCAGCAGCTCACGACGAGGGACTAGCGGGAATGAGCAGTTCTTC. Translation: CASSSRRGTSGNEQFF.

The V call is TRBV9, the J call TRBJ1-1; 8 bases are shared with TRBD1. Germline V gives CDR1 SGDLS, CDR2 YYNGEE. With V trimmed by 0 bases and J by 7 bases, 2 bases remained unmatched. The CDR3 is 13 amino acids. The CDR3 sequence: CASSVVGTGEAFF. CDR3 coding DNA: TGTGCCAGCAGCGTAGTAGGGACAGGTGAAGCTTTCTTT.

The chain recombines TRBV5-4 with TRBJ2-1, with D perhaps TRBD1 (6 bases). The germline V gene encodes CDR1 SGHNT and CDR2 YYREEE (reference sequence). V shed 4 bases and J shed 8 bases, with 13 bases lying between them. The CDR3 is 13 amino acids. The chain's CDR3 is CASSPTGFDEQFF. The CDR3, as DNA: TGTGCCAGCAGCCCGACAGGTTTTGATGAGCAGTTCTTC.

J is TRBJ1-1 and V is TRBV19; D gene unclear. Germline assignment: CDR1 LNHDA and CDR2 SQIVND (reference sequence). V was clipped by 5 bases and J by 0 bases, with 7 bases between them. The CDR3 covers 13 residues. CDR3 nucleotide sequence: TGTGCCAGTAGTGCAGCGGTGAACACTGAAGCTTTCTTT. Its protein is CASSAAVNTEAFF.

In its sample, this clone was seen a few times. The rearrangement joins TRBV29-1 to TRBJ1-5; no clear D. With 6 bases removed from V and 5 bases from J, the gap between germline ends came to 14 bases. Germline V gives CDR1 SQVTM, CDR2 ANQGSEA. The length of the CDR3 is 13 residues. The chain's CDR3 is CSVAGLEDQPQHF. The CDR3 nucleotides are TGCAGCGTCGCCGGGTTGGAGGATCAGCCCCAGCATTTT.

The CDR3 bases are TGTGCCAGCAGCTTAGGAAGCTCGCGGGCAGATACGCAGTATTTT. It is translated as CASSLGSSRADTQYF. The J gene is TRBJ2-3, the V gene TRBV7-8, with D perhaps TRBD2 (5 bases). This CDR3 region has 15 residues. The germline CDR1 and CDR2 sequences are SGHVS and FQNEAQ. The V end lost 1 base, the J end lost 4 bases, and 12 bases lay between the germline ends.

The chain carries TRBV7-3 and TRBJ2-1; the match to TRBD2 covers 8 bases. V shed 6 bases, J shed 3 bases, and the junction held 4 bases outside the gene matches. This CDR3 contains 14 residues. In germline, CDR1 is SGHTA, CDR2 FQGTGA. This chain's CDR3 is CASSLAGSYNEQFF. The CDR3 nucleotides are TGTGCCAGCAGTTTAGCGGGAAGCTACAATGAGCAGTTCTTC.

This clone occurred a few times. CDR3 amino acids: CASSRGNEQYF. Written as DNA, the CDR3 is TGTGCCAGCAGCCGGGGTAACGAGCAGTACTTC. This sequence joins TRBV7-6 and TRBJ2-7, with a weak D call TRBD2 (5 bases). The CDR3 consists of 11 residues. Per the germline V gene, CDR1 is SGHVS and CDR2 is FNYEAQ. V was shortened by 5 bases and J by 5 bases, with 7 bases between the two germline ends.

The rearrangement links TRBV19 to TRBJ2-7; 7 nucleotides line up with TRBD1. The CDR3 totals 16 residues. Germline V gene lookup returns CDR1 LNHDA and CDR2 SQIVND (reference sequence). The J segment lost 3 bases and the V segment lost 1 base, leaving 9 bases of the junction unmatched. CDR3: CASSIVGTGQIYEQYF. CDR3 sequence (DNA): TGTGCCAGTAGTATAGTGGGGACGGGACAGATCTACGAGCAGTACTTC.

This chain uses TRBV27 with TRBJ2-7; 9 nucleotides match TRBD1. The CDR3 runs 15 residues. Looked up from germline, CDR1 is MNHEY and CDR2 is SMNVEV (reference sequence). The junction had 2 bases not matched to a gene; V was cut back by 0 bases and J by 2 bases. The CDR3 spells CASSLSGTGTYEQYF. DNA for the CDR3: TGTGCCAGCAGTTTATCCGGGACAGGGACCTACGAGCAGTACTTC.

The chain couples TRBV7-6 to TRBJ1-4; D is uncertain. Germline V gives CDR1 SGHVS, CDR2 FNYEAQ. Trimming left V 1 base short and J 0 bases short, with 6 bases between. This CDR3 spans 15 amino acids. Written as DNA, the CDR3 is TGTGCCAGCAGCTTAGGGCATGCAACTAATGAAAAACTGTTTTTT. Amino acid sequence: CASSLGHATNEKLFF.

V and J are TRBV9 and TRBJ2-2, with 8 bases matching TRBD1. J lost 3 bases, V lost 4 bases, and 5 bases had no gene match. Germline CDR1 reads SGDLS; CDR2 reads YYNGEE. The CDR3 consists of 15 residues. The CDR3 DNA reads TGTGCCAGCAGCCCTCGGACAGGGTACACCGGGGAGCTGTTTTTT. Its protein is CASSPRTGYTGELFF.

The CDR3 region is CASSQAAAGTSGGAMETQYF. The CDR3 DNA reads TGCGCCAGCAGCCAAGCTGCGGCCGGGACTAGCGGGGGGGCCATGGAGACCCAGTACTTC. The rearrangement uses TRBV4-1 and TRBJ2-5; 16 positions agree with TRBD2. The germline V gene has CDR1 MGHRA and CDR2 YSYEKL. The V gene end was trimmed by 1 base and the J gene end by 5 bases; junction bases not matched to a gene: 13. This CDR3 region has 20 residues.

A single count supports this clone. V gene TRBV9 combines with J gene TRBJ1-2, with D possibly TRBD1 on 5 matching bases. Trimming removed 5 bases from V and 0 bases from J, with 8 bases in between. The CDR3 totals 13 residues. Germline CDR1 SGDLS, CDR2 YYNGEE. The CDR3 coding sequence is TGTGCCAGCAGGGGAGGGGCTAACTATGGCTACACCTTC. As protein: CASRGGANYGYTF.

This clone was counted only a few times. The chain combines TRBV21-1 with TRBJ1-1. TRBV21-1 corresponds to a pseudogene. The CDR3 covers 15 residues. The CDR3 protein is CASSYLTGRDTEAFF. CDR3 nucleotides: TGTGCCAGCAGCTACTTAACGGGGAGGGACACTGAAGCTTTCTTT.

This chain uses TRBV6-1 with TRBJ2-5; 7 bases map to TRBD1. With 5 bases clipped from V and 1 base from J, the junction kept 7 bases outside the gene matches. This CDR3 spans 15 amino acids. Germline loops: CDR1 MNHNS, CDR2 SASEGT. In DNA, the CDR3 is TGTGCCAGCAGTCGACAGGGAAAGTTCCAAGAGACCCAGTACTTC. It translates to CASSRQGKFQETQYF.

This clone was observed a few times. The chain couples TRBV4-2 to TRBJ1-1; D ambiguous. Trimming took off 3 bases at V and 5 bases at J, with 10 bases between the two ends. The CDR3 loop spans 13 amino acids. Germline loops: CDR1 LGHNA, CDR2 YNFKEQ. The CDR3 DNA sequence: TGTGCCAGCAGCCACCCGGGGTGGACTGAAGCTTTCTTT. This gives the protein CASSHPGWTEAFF.

The chain combines TRBV13 with TRBJ2-1, with 10 bases fitting TRBD2. V shed 4 bases, J shed 9 bases, and the junction held 6 bases outside the gene matches. Germline-derived CDR1 and CDR2 are PRHDT and FYEKMQ (reference sequence). The length of the CDR3 is 14 residues. The CDR3 nucleotides read TGTGCCAGCAGCTCCGGCCTAGCGGGAGTTGAGCAGTTCTTC. Its protein is CASSSGLAGVEQFF.

This clone was observed a handful of times. The CDR3 DNA reads as TGTGCCAGCAGTTACTCAGACAGCCTCGAAGCTTTCTTT. It specifies CASSYSDSLEAFF. The chain recombines TRBV6-5 with TRBJ1-1; D is perhaps TRBD1 (5 bases). V was cut by 0 bases and J by 8 bases, with 10 bases left in between. The germline V gene encodes CDR1 MNHEY and CDR2 SVGAGI. The length of the CDR3 is 13 residues.

The gene calls are TRBV7-9 and TRBJ2-1; TRBD1 is a possible D gene (5 bases). Germline V gene lookup returns CDR1 SEHNR and CDR2 FQNEAQ (reference sequence). The V and J ends lost 2 bases and 1 base respectively, with 9 bases between them. The CDR3 has 15 residues. CDR3 coding DNA: TGTGCCAGCAGCTTAAAAGACAGTTCCTACAATGAGCAGTTCTTC. This codes for CASSLKDSSYNEQFF.

This chain links TRBV7-9 with TRBJ2-7; D unresolved. Germline V CDR1 and CDR2: SEHNR, FQNEAQ (reference sequence). The CDR3 consists of 13 residues. V lost 3 bases, J lost 0 bases, and 6 bases lay in between. The CDR3 loop is CASSFPSSYEQYF. In DNA, the CDR3 is TGTGCCAGCAGCTTCCCATCCTCCTACGAGCAGTACTTC.

CDR3 region: CSVFLDRGPGEQYF. Written as DNA, the CDR3 is TGCAGCGTCTTTTTGGACAGGGGGCCTGGGGAGCAGTACTTC. The genes are TRBV29-1 and TRBJ2-7, with 11 bases lining up with TRBD1. Trimming took 6 bases from V and 7 from J; bases not matched to a gene: 11. The CDR3 is made up of 14 amino acids. CDR1 SQVTM and CDR2 ANQGSEA come from the germline V gene.

V usage is TRBV5-8 and J usage is TRBJ2-2; 7 bases map to TRBD1. Germline V gene lookup returns CDR1 SGHTS and CDR2 YDEGEE. The length of the CDR3 is 15 residues. After removal of 5 bases from V and 2 bases from J, the junction contained 6 bases not matched to a gene. The CDR3 here is CASRPDRVNTGELFF. The CDR3 nucleotides read TGTGCCAGCAGACCCGACAGGGTCAACACCGGGGAGCTGTTTTTT.

This clone was counted once. The J gene is TRBJ2-7, the V gene TRBV5-1; the match to TRBD1 covers 8 bases. This CDR3 is built from 15 residues. V shed 0 bases and J 3 bases; nucleotides not matched to a gene: 5. Germline V gene data show CDR1 as SGHRS and CDR2 as YFSETQ. The CDR3 is CASSLAGGLFYEQYF. The CDR3, as DNA: TGCGCCAGCAGCTTGGCAGGGGGCCTCTTCTACGAGCAGTACTTC.